The 7 T cell receptor beta chains given below trace back to one sample, sequenced in a study of CD8 T cells in ankylosing spondylitis (dated by TCRdb to 2016 to 2017). Library method: 5' RACE. TCRdb records Illumina HiSeq 2500 as the sequencer. TCRdb reprocessing: public reads trimmed at Q25 with fastp, clones called with MiXCR, in-frame beta chains kept. One record per CDR3 amino acid sequence lists the most common genes and DNA. Within this sample are over 200,000 distinct CDR3 sequences, with roughly a tenth of them counted one time only. The ten biggest clones cover 20% to 25% of the sample. Sequenced input: blood, either unsorted or a sorted T cell fraction (not recorded which). The receptors were sampled from a male donor with ankylosing spondylitis or in good health (not recorded which).

In its sample, this clonotype was seen many times. The V call is TRBV27, the J call TRBJ2-7, with 8 bases fitting TRBD1. This CDR3 region has 14 residues. V trimming: 7 bases; J trimming: 4 bases; junction bases outside the gene matches: 9. Germline CDR1 reads MNHEY; CDR2 reads SMNVEV (reference sequence). CDR3 in DNA: TGTGCCAGCAACCCACAGGGGGTGTCTTACGAGCAGTACTTC. Translated: CASNPQGVSYEQYF.

Regarding this clonotype: One junction end does not reproduce the germline sequence, and a read error may be involved. The chain carries TRBV5-1 and TRBJ2-3, with TRBD2 as a possible D gene (5 bases). The CDR3 loop spans 17 amino acids. The germline V gene encodes CDR1 SGHRS and CDR2 YFSETQ. CDR3 sequence: CTSGPDASRVSTDTQYF. DNA for the CDR3: TGCACCAGCGGCCCCGACGCTAGCCGGGTGAGCACAGATACGCAGTATTTT.

This clonotype was counted at least ten times. The V and J genes are TRBV7-3 and TRBJ2-3; D gene ambiguous. The ends were cut back, 2 bases at V and 4 bases at J, with 7 bases in the middle. The CDR3 totals 13 residues. Germline CDR1 reads SGHTA; CDR2 reads FQGTGA. The CDR3 region is CASSLGPADTQYF. CDR3 nucleotides: TGTGCCAGCAGCTTAGGGCCGGCAGATACGCAGTATTTT.

This clonotype was recorded at least ten times. This sequence joins TRBV12-3 or TRBV12-4 and TRBJ2-1; D possibly corresponds to TRBD1 (5 bases). V lost 3 bases and J lost 0, with 12 bases in between. The CDR3 spans 16 residues. CDR3 DNA: TGTGCCAGCAGTTTCCGACAGACGATCTCCTACAATGAGCAGTTCTTC. This gives the protein CASSFRQTISYNEQFF.

This clonotype was seen ten or more times. The rearrangement joins TRBV6-1 to TRBJ1-1; D might be TRBD1 (5 bases). The CDR3 spans 14 residues. The V and J ends lost 6 bases and 0 bases respectively, with 11 bases between them. CDR1 and CDR2 (germline): MNHNS, SASEGT. The CDR3 protein is CASRGGKMNTEAFF. CDR3 nucleotide sequence: TGTGCCAGCAGGGGGGGAAAAATGAACACTGAAGCTTTCTTT.

This clonotype was counted at least ten times. The CDR3 sequence: CSATPGVREKLFF. CDR3 DNA: TGCAGTGCGACACCAGGGGTTCGAGAAAAACTGTTTTTT. The chain carries TRBV20-1 and TRBJ1-4; possibly TRBD1 for D (6 bases). Deletions cut 6 bases from V and 8 bases from J, with 16 bases between. The CDR3 is made up of 13 amino acids. In germline, CDR1 is DFQATT, CDR2 SNEGSKA (reference sequence).

This clonotype was observed many times. V gene TRBV3-1 combines with J gene TRBJ2-3, with D possibly TRBD2 on 5 matching bases. This CDR3 is 15 amino acids long. Germline CDR1 reads LGHDT; CDR2 reads YNNKEL (reference sequence). V was cut by 1 base and J by 2 bases, with 10 bases left in between. The CDR3 coding sequence is TGTGCCAGCAGCCAAGGTGAGGGCCCCACAGATACGCAGTATTTT. This encodes CASSQGEGPTDTQYF.